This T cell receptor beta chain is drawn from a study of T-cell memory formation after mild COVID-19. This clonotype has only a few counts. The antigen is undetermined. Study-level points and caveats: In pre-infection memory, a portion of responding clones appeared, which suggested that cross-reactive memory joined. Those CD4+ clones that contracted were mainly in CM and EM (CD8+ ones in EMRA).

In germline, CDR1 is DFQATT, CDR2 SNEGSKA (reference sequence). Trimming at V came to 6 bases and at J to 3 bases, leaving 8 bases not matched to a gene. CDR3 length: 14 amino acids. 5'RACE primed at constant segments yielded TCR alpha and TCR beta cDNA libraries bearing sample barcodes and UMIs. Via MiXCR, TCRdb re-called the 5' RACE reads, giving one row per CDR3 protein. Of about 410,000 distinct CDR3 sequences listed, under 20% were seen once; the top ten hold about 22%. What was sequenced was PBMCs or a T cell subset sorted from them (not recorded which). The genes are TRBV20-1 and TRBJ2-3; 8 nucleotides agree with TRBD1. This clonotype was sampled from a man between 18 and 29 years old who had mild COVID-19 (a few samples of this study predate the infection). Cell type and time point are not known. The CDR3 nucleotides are TGCAGTGCCCCGGACAGGGAGTTGACAGATACGCAGTATTTT. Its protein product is CSAPDRELTDTQYF.